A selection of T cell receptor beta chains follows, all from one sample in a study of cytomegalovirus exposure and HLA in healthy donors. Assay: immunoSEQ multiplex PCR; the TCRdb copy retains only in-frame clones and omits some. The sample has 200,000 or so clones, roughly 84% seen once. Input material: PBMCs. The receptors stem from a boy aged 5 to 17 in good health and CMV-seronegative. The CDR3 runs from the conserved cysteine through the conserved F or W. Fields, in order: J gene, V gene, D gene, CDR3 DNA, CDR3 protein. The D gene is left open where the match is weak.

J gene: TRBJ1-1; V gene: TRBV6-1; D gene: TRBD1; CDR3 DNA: TGTGCCAGCAGCCGCGACAGGGACACTGAAGCTTTCTTT; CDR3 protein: CASSRDRDTEAFF
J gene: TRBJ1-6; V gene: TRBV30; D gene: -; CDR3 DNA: TGTGCCTGGGGGGGGTATTTAAGTTCACCCCTCCACTTT; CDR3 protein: CAWGGYLSSPLHF
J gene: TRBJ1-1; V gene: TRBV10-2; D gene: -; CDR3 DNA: TGCGCCAGCAGTGAGCTTCCCCTCGGGGGCACTGAAGCTTTCTTT; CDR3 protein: CASSELPLGGTEAFF
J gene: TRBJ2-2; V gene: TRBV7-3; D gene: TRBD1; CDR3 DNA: TGTGCCAGCAGCGCCACAGGGGCCGGGGAGCTGTTTTTT; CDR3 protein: CASSATGAGELFF
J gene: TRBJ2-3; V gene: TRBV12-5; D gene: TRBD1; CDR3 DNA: TGTGCTAGTGGTTCCCCCAAGGGGGCGGATACGCAGTATTTT; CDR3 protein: CASGSPKGADTQYF
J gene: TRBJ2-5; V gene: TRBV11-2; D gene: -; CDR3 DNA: TGTGCCAGCAGCTCTCGGGACTTATCGTACCAAGAGACCCAGTACTTC; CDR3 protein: CASSSRDLSYQETQYF
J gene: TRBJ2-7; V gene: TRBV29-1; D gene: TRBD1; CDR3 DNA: TGCAGCGTTGTTGGACAGGGGGCGGTCAGAGGCTACGAGCAGTACTTC; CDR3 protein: CSVVGQGAVRGYEQYF
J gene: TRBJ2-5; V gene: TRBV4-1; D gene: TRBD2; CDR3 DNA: TGCGCCAGCAGCCAAGATAAGGTAGCGGGACCCCAAGAGACCCAGTACTTC; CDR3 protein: CASSQDKVAGPQETQYF
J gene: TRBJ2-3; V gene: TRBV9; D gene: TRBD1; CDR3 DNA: TGTGCCAGCAGCCTTGGACAGGGGAATACAGATACGCAGTATTTT; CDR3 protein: CASSLGQGNTDTQYF
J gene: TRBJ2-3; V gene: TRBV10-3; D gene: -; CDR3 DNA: TGTGCCATCAGTGAGTCGCGGGGTTTCACAGATACGCAGTATTTT; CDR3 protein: CAISESRGFTDTQYF